The sequence of this T cell receptor (beta chain) was determined in a study of cytomegalovirus exposure and HLA in healthy donors. Findings and limits, study-wide: Common viral pathogens (according to a later analysis) appeared linked to several of the most significant clusters. In a later analysis, HLA-C alleles had the fewest associated TCRs, DRB1 alleles the most.

Per the germline V gene, CDR1 is MDHEN and CDR2 is SYDVKM. This CDR3 region has 15 residues. Between the trimmed V and J ends, which lost 6 bases and 4 bases, there was a span of 18 bases. Vbeta (60) and Jbeta (13) primers were used in the PCR. Clones were sequenced by immunoSEQ multiplex PCR, and TCRdb holds only the in-frame ones, with some missing. The data show about 180,000 clones, with over 75% seen just once and 0.5% to 0.55% held by the top ten. As for this clone: The antigen remains undetermined.

Healthy bone marrow donors supplied every sample. Sampled while nominally healthy, donors likely had unrecorded immune exposures. This chain links TRBV28 with TRBJ2-5, with D maybe TRBD1 (5 bases). The TCR comes from a woman aged 50 to 65 in good health and CMV-seronegative. Source material: PBMCs. The CDR3 sequence: CASSTRQRNRETQYF. In DNA, the CDR3 is TGTGCCAGCAGCACTCGACAGCGTAATAGAGAGACCCAGTACTTC.